This T cell receptor beta chain was recorded in a study of metastatic and nonmetastatic thyroid tumors. Study overall: Where malignant and benign thyroid patients were concerned, repertoires were compared across blood and tumor or nodule tissue.

Germline trimming cut 5 bases from V and 2 bases from J; bases unmatched to any gene: 6. There are 15 residues in the CDR3. From germline, CDR1 is MNHNS and CDR2 SASEGT. Nobody among the patients had been given any treatment before thyroid surgery. TCRdb re-called the PCR reads with MiXCR. The data contain fewer than 25,000 clones, approximately 15% of them singletons. This clone was counted ten times or more. This chain connects TRBV6-1 to TRBJ2-1; TRBD1 matches at 7 bases. The clonotype was recovered from a female donor with papillary thyroid cancer or a benign thyroid nodule (not recorded which). Some clones in this sample may be carry-over from other donors' samples. What was sequenced was tumor tissue. In DNA, the CDR3 is TGTGCCAGCAGTTCAACAGGGGTACCCTACAATGAGCAGTTCTTC. This gives the protein CASSSTGVPYNEQFF.